This TCR beta chain was captured in a study of blood T cell repertoires in COVID-19. Study-level information: Acute and convalescent COVID-19 samples came from the United States, Italy and Spain.

Germline assignment: CDR1 SGHVS and CDR2 FQNEAQ. V gave up 0 bases and J gave up 7 bases; unmatched junction bases: 4. The CDR3 totals 15 residues. This clone has only a few counts. The assay was immunoSEQ multiplex PCR, and TCRdb's table has in-frame clones only and misses some. Here the sample spans approximately 220,000 clones, roughly 85% being singletons. Recovered participants had two consecutive negative NP/OP PCR tests, healthcare professional clearance, or symptom resolution. The specimen sequenced was PBMCs or T cells enriched from blood (not recorded which). The TCR sequence derives from a man aged 40-49 years who had recovered from COVID-19. This chain connects TRBV7-8 to TRBJ2-1; TRBD1 matches at 9 bases. CDR3 in amino acids: CASSLATGGWNEQFF. CDR3 DNA: TGTGCCAGCAGCTTAGCGACAGGGGGTTGGAATGAGCAGTTCTTC.